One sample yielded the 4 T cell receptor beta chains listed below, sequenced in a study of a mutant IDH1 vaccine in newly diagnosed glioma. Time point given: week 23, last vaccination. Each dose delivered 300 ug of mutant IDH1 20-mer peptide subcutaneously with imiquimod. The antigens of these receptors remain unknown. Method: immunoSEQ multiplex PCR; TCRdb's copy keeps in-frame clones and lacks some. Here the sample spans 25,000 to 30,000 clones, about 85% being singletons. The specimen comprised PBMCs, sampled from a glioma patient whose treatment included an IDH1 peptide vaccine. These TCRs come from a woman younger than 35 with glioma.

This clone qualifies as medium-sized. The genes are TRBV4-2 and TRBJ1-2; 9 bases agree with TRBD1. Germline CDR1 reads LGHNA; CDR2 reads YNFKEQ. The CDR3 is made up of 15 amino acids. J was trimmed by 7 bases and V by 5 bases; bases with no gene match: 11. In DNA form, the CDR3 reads TGTGCCAGCAGCGCCTCCGGGACAGGGTATGCTGGCTACACCTTC. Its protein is CASSASGTGYAGYTF.

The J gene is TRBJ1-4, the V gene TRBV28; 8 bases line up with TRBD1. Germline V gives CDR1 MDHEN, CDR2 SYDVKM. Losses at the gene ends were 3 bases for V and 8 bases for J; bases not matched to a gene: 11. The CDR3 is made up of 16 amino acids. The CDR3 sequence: CASSFATSGGREKLFF. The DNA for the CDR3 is TGTGCCAGCAGTTTCGCTACGTCAGGGGGCCGAGAAAAACTGTTTTTT.

The CDR3, as DNA: TGTGCCAGCAAGCGAGCGGGGAATGAAAAACTGTTTTTT. It specifies CASKRAGNEKLFF. This chain connects TRBV14 to TRBJ1-4; no firm D call. The CDR3 loop spans 13 amino acids. The V gene's germline CDR1 is SGHDN and CDR2 FVKESK. The germline V and J ends were trimmed by 7 bases and 5 bases, with 11 bases remaining between them. Based on the CDR3 plus reference TRBV14 and TRBJ1-4, the full variable domain is EAGVTQFPSHSVIEKGQTVTLRCDPISGHDNLYWYRRVMGKEIKFLLHFVKESKQDESGMPNNRFLAERTGGTYSTLKVQPAELEDSGVYFCASKRAGNEKLFFGSGTQLSVL.

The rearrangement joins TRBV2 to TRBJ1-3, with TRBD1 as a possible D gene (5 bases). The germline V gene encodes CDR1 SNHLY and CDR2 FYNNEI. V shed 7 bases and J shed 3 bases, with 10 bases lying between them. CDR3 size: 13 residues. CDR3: CASTPGLGNTIYF. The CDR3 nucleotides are TGTGCCAGCACACCGGGGCTTGGAAACACCATATATTTT. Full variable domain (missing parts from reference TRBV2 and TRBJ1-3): EPEVTQTPSHQVTQMGQEVILRCVPISNHLYFYWYRQILGQKVEFLVSFYNNEISEKSEIFDDQFSVERPDGSNFTLKIRSTKLEDSAMYFCASTPGLGNTIYFGEGSWLTVV.